This record concerns one T cell receptor (beta chain) sequence. The germline gives CDR1 SQVTM, CDR2 ANQGSEA. The CDR3 consists of 15 residues. The J segment lost 5 bases and the V segment lost 4 bases, leaving 11 bases of the junction unmatched. The sample comes from a study of blood T cell repertoires in COVID-19. Study-level background: Some COVID-19 samples were acute and others convalescent; all came from the United States, Italy and Spain. T cells, B-cell-depleted T cells, or PBMCs provided the cDNA or gDNA that served as material.

Per the authors' pipeline: The authors estimated nucleated cell counts from reference gene primer amplification. Sequenced by immunoSEQ multiplex PCR; TCRdb stores in-frame clones only, minus some. From that table come the V and J calls and clone size; the DNA was used to work out D and trimming. The sample yields over 250,000 clones, around 86% seen once. This TCR came from a man in his fifties with acute or convalescent COVID-19. This chain uses TRBV29-1 with TRBJ2-5; TRBD1 matches at 9 bases. The sequenced sample consisted of peripheral blood. CDR3 sequence reads: CSVGQGGSVGETQYF. The CDR3 nucleotides read TGCAGCGTTGGACAGGGGGGTTCGGTAGGGGAGACCCAGTACTTC.